Presented here are 2 T cell receptor beta chains from one specimen sequenced in a study of blood T cell repertoires in COVID-19. Sequenced by immunoSEQ multiplex PCR; TCRdb stores in-frame clones only, minus some. The sample lists about 150,000 clones; approximately 84% were seen once. The sample taken for sequencing was peripheral blood. The receptors derive from a woman in her sixties or seventies with COVID-19, enrolled during active disease.

V is TRBV7-9 and J is TRBJ1-1; unclear D gene. V gave up 0 bases and J gave up 5 bases, with 13 bases separating them. Germline V gives CDR1 SEHNR, CDR2 FQNEAQ (reference sequence). This CDR3 contains 15 residues. CDR3 region: CASSLAGGRGTEAFF. DNA of the CDR3: TGTGCCAGCAGCTTAGCAGGCGGCCGAGGAACTGAAGCTTTCTTT.

This rearrangement joins TRBV7-9 to TRBJ2-1; a weak D match, TRBD1 (5 bases). This CDR3 has 15 amino acids. Germline V gene sequence: CDR1 SEHNR, CDR2 FQNEAQ (reference sequence). The ends were cut back, 5 bases at V and 8 bases at J, with 19 bases in the middle. The CDR3 sequence is CASSPLKGALDEQFF. CDR3 bases: TGTGCCAGCAGCCCACTGAAAGGGGCGCTTGATGAGCAGTTCTTC.